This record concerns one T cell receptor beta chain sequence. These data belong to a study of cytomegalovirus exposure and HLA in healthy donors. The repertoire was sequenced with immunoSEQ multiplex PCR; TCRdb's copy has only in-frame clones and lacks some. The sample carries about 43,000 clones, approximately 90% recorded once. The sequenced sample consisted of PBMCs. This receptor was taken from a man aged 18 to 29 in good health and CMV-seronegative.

The CDR3 spells CASSFMRGGVSLKGGELFF. CDR3 bases: TGTGCCAGCAGCTTTATGCGCGGGGGGGTATCACTCAAGGGCGGGGAGCTGTTTTTT. This rearrangement joins TRBV11-2 to TRBJ2-2; TRBD2 agrees at 9 bases. Trimming cost V 3 bases and J 7 bases; bases outside gene matches: 18. Looked up from germline, CDR1 is SGHAT and CDR2 is FQNNGV. CDR3 size: 19 residues.